This T cell receptor (beta chain) was identified during a study of human CD8 memory T cell subsets. From buffy coats of healthy donors, the PBMC were obtained. This CDR3 is 16 amino acids long. The germline CDR1 and CDR2 sequences are SGHNT and YYREEE (reference sequence). Researchers made TCR beta libraries via UMI-labeled 5' RACE. TCRdb reprocessed the 5' RACE reads and reports one entry per CDR3 protein, with no DNA. Listed are some 4,100 distinct CDR3 sequences; 30% to 35% falls within the top ten. The TCR originated in a human donor in good health. Sequencing was performed on CD8+ T cells from PBMCs. The chain links TRBV5-4 to TRBJ2-3; no DNA is available, so the TRBD1 call from TCRdb remains unchecked. The chain's CDR3 is CASSEGAGAHTDTQYF.